Sequencing of this T cell receptor (beta chain) was carried out in a study of Graves' ophthalmopathy and Graves' hyperthyroidism. Findings of the study overall: Distinction of ophthalmopathy from stable hyperthyroidism by a 13-signature model reached approximately 89% sensitivity and 75% to 84% specificity.

From RNA, the CDR3 regions of TCR beta chains were amplified and sequenced. RT-PCR with HTBI primers came first, then second-round multiplex PCR. TCRdb passed the multiplex PCR reads through MiXCR, listing each CDR3 protein once. The repertoire holds more than 1,000,000 distinct CDR3 sequences, with 35% to 45% as singletons. This CDR3 is 14 amino acids long. Deletions cut 7 bases from V and 0 bases from J, with 13 bases between. Germline CDR1 is SNHLY and CDR2 is FYNNEI. The diagnosis combined clinical symptoms, thyroxine, TRAb, thyroid ultrasound and orbital computed tomography scans. This clonotype was detected only a few times. The antigen remains undetermined.

This TCR was sampled from an adult man with Graves' hyperthyroidism. Material: peripheral blood or thyroid tissue (not recorded which). This rearrangement joins TRBV2 to TRBJ2-7; D is perhaps TRBD1 (6 bases). The CDR3 spells CASIRTVNSYEQYF. Here the CDR3 DNA reads TGTGCCAGCATCAGGACAGTTAACTCCTACGAGCAGTACTTC.